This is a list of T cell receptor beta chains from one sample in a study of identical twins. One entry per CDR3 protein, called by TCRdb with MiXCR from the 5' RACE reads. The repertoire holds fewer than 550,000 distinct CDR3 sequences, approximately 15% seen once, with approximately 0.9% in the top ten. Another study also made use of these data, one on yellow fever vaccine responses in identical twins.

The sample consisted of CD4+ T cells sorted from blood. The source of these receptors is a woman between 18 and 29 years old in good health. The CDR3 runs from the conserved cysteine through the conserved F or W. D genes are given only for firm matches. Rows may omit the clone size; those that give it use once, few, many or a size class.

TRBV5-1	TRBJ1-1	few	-	CASSSGQGWDTEAFF	TGCGCCAGCAGCTCCGGGCAGGGGTGGGACACTGAAGCTTTCTTT
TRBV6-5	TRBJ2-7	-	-	CASSYKEARSYEQYF	TGTGCCAGCAGTTACAAAGAGGCCAGGTCCTACGAGCAGTACTTC
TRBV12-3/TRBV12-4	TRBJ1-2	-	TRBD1	CASSRQGFSYTF	TGTGCCAGCAGTAGACAGGGGTTTAGCTACACCTTC
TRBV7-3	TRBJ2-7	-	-	CASSRKGGENYEQYF	TGTGCCAGCAGCAGAAAGGGCGGAGAAAACTACGAGCAGTACTTC
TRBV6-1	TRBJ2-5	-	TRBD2	CASSVGTSGGGYQETQYF	TGTGCCAGCAGTGTAGGGACTAGCGGGGGGGGGTACCAAGAGACCCAGTACTTC
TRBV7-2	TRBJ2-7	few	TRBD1	CASSPQGDRFYEQYF	TGTGCCAGCAGCCCACAGGGGGATAGATTCTACGAGCAGTACTTC
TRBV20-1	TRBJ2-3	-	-	CSGLRQEGGGTQYF	TGCAGTGGTCTGCGTCAGGAGGGGGGGGGTACGCAGTATTTT
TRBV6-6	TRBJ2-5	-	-	CASGTMGETQYF	TGTGCCAGCGGCACCATGGGGGAGACCCAGTACTTC
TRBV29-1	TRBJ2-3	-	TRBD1	CSVHTRQGTTDTQYF	TGCAGCGTTCACACTAGACAGGGTACTACAGATACGCAGTATTTT
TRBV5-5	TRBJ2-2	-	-	CASSPVGVAGELFF	TGTGCCAGCAGCCCGGTCGGGGTCGCCGGGGAGCTGTTTTTT
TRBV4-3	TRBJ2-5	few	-	CASSQEGFSGGGQETQYF	TGCGCCAGCAGCCAAGAAGGGTTTTCCGGAGGTGGCCAAGAGACCCAGTACTTC
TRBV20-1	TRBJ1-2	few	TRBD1	CREGQGDNYGYTF	TGTCGAGAGGGACAGGGGGACAACTATGGCTACACCTTC
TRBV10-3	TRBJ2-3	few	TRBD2	CAIRGGEGSDTQYF	TGTGCCATCAGGGGTGGGGAGGGCTCAGATACGCAGTATTTT
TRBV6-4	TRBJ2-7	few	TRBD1	CAIPPGTGGRNEQYF	TGTGCCATCCCTCCCGGGACAGGGGGTAGGAACGAGCAGTACTTC
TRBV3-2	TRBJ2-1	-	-	CASSYTSGGPSSYNEQFF	TGTGCCAGCAGCTATACTAGCGGGGGTCCGAGCTCCTACAATGAGCAGTTCTTC